The sequence of this TCR beta chain was determined in a study of T cells in tuberculosis. The assay was immunoSEQ multiplex PCR, and TCRdb's table has in-frame clones only and misses some. The table lists around 26,000 clones, roughly 96% of them singletons. The CDR3 is 15 amino acids. Trimming shortened V by 0 bases and J by 5 bases, and 13 bases separated the two germline ends. In germline, CDR1 is MGHRA, CDR2 YSYEKL. Sequenced sample: PBMCs. The V gene is TRBV4-1, the J gene TRBJ1-1; no definite D call. The source is a donor under 30 with latent tuberculosis or without tuberculosis infection. The DNA of the CDR3 is TGCGCCAGCAGCCAAGATTGGACCAGCGGAACTGAAGCTTTCTTT. Translated: CASSQDWTSGTEAFF.